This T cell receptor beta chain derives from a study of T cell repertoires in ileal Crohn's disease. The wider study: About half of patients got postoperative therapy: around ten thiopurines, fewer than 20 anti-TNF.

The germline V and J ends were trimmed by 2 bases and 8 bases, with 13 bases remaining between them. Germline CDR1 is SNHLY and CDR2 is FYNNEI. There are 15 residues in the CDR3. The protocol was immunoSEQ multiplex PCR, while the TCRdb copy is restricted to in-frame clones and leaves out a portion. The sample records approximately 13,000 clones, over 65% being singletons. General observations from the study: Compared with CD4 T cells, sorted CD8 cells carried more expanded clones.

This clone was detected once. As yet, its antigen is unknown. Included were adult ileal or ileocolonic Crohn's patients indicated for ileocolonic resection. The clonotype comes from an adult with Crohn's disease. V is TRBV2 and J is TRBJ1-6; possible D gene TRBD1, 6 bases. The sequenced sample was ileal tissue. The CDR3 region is CASSETGLWDSPLHF. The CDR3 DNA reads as TGTGCCAGCAGTGAAACAGGGCTTTGGGATTCACCCCTCCACTTT.